This entry lists 17 T cell receptor beta chains sequenced from one sample in a study of blood T cell repertoires in COVID-19. The protocol was immunoSEQ multiplex PCR, while the TCRdb copy is restricted to in-frame clones and leaves out a portion. The sample holds about 140,000 clones, 80% to 85% seen once. Sequencing was performed on peripheral blood. These TCRs come from a woman aged 55-70 years with acute or convalescent COVID-19.

The V call is TRBV6-1, the J call TRBJ1-4; D remains unclear. Trimming shortened V by 2 bases and J by 4 bases, and 11 bases separated the two germline ends. Looked up from germline, CDR1 is MNHNS and CDR2 is SASEGT. CDR3 length equals 15 residues. The CDR3 DNA reads TGTGCCAGCAGTGAAAGGAACTACCATAATGAAAAACTGTTTTTT. The encoded protein is CASSERNYHNEKLFF.

The rearrangement links TRBV10-2 to TRBJ2-7; 12 nucleotides line up with TRBD2. CDR1 is WSHSY, CDR2 SAAADI, per germline. With 0 bases clipped from V and 2 bases from J, the junction kept 2 bases outside the gene matches. The CDR3 length is 16 residues. The CDR3 nucleotides read TGCGCCAGCAGTGAGTCGGGACTAGCGGGCCCCTACGAGCAGTACTTC. It translates to CASSESGLAGPYEQYF.

This chain uses TRBV18 with TRBJ1-1, with a possible D match to TRBD1 (6 bases). The V and J ends lost 6 bases and 1 base respectively, with 21 bases between them. Germline values: CDR1 KGHSH, CDR2 LQKENI. This CDR3 is built from 17 residues. This CDR3 reads CASSLQGITQQNTEAFF. CDR3 nucleotides: TGTGCCAGCTCGCTGCAGGGGATCACCCAACAGAACACTGAAGCTTTCTTT.

The chain joins TRBV7-9 to TRBJ1-1, with a possible D match to TRBD1 (5 bases). The CDR3 loop spans 14 amino acids. Germline V gene data show CDR1 as SEHNR and CDR2 as FQNEAQ (reference sequence). V was trimmed by 3 bases and J by 1 base, leaving 9 bases between them. DNA for the CDR3: TGTGCCAGCAGCTTGGGGGGTCAGAACACTGAAGCTTTCTTT. Translated, it gives CASSLGGQNTEAFF.

The V and J genes are TRBV6-6 and TRBJ2-3; the match to TRBD2 covers 7 bases. Unmatched junction bases numbered 7, after V lost 2 bases and J lost 2 bases. CDR3 size: 16 residues. Germline V CDR1 and CDR2: MNHNY, SVGAGI (reference sequence). CDR3 DNA sequence: TGTGCCAGCAGTTACCCCTGGGGGACTAACACAGATACGCAGTATTTT. It specifies CASSYPWGTNTDTQYF.

This chain links TRBV24-1 with TRBJ2-3; 10 bases align to TRBD2. The ends lost 1 base at V and 6 bases at J; junction bases unmatched: 12. CDR3 length: 18 residues. CDR1 is KGHDR, CDR2 SFDVKD, per germline. CDR3 DNA sequence: TGTGCCACCAGTGATTTAATTGGTACTAGCGGGAATAGCGATACGCAGTATTTT. This codes for CATSDLIGTSGNSDTQYF.

V usage is TRBV5-1 and J usage is TRBJ2-2; 9 positions match TRBD1. The length of the CDR3 is 15 residues. The V segment lost 1 base and the J segment 7 bases; nucleotides outside the gene matches: 5. Germline CDR1 SGHRS, CDR2 YFSETQ. CDR3 in amino acids: CASSLLGQGGGELFF. The CDR3 bases are TGCGCCAGCAGCTTGTTGGGACAGGGTGGCGGGGAGCTGTTTTTT.

This chain links TRBV6-5 with TRBJ2-4, with D possibly TRBD1 on 5 matching bases. From germline, CDR1 is MNHEY and CDR2 SVGAGI. The CDR3 contains 15 residues. The V end was cut by 6 bases, the J end by 1 base, with 13 bases between. CDR3 loop: CASSTSGLAKNIQYF. CDR3 coding DNA: TGTGCCAGCAGCACCTCAGGGTTGGCCAAAAACATTCAGTACTTC.

The J gene is TRBJ1-5, the V gene TRBV28, with 8 bases aligning to TRBD1. V was clipped by 5 bases and J by 8 bases; unmatched bases: 8. CDR3 size: 14 residues. The germline CDR1 and CDR2 sequences are MDHEN and SYDVKM. CDR3 amino acids: CASSPGGSLKPQHF. CDR3 nucleotides: TGTGCCAGCAGTCCAGGGGGCTCGCTAAAGCCCCAGCATTTT.

This chain connects TRBV28 to TRBJ2-2; weak D call: TRBD2 (6 bases). This CDR3 is built from 14 residues. The V and J ends lost 1 base and 5 bases respectively, with 8 bases between them. Germline loops: CDR1 MDHEN, CDR2 SYDVKM. CDR3 nucleotide sequence: TGTGCCAGCAGTTTATTCGCGGGGACCGGGGAGCTGTTTTTT. Translation: CASSLFAGTGELFF.

This chain uses TRBV28 with TRBJ2-5; D remains unclear. Germline CDR1 is MDHEN and CDR2 is SYDVKM. The CDR3 is 13 residues long. Trimming removed 3 bases at V and 2 bases at J, with 7 bases between. CDR3 protein: CASSFPGQETQYF. The CDR3 region has the DNA TGTGCCAGCAGTTTTCCGGGTCAAGAGACCCAGTACTTC.

This rearrangement joins TRBV11-3 to TRBJ2-7; 8 bases line up with TRBD2. The CDR3 sequence is 15 residues long. The V and J ends lost 3 bases and 2 bases, in that order; junction bases with no gene match: 6. CDR1 SGHNT and CDR2 YENEEA come from the germline V gene. CDR3 sequence (DNA): TGTGCCAGCAGCTTGGCTTCGGGAGGGGCCTACGAGCAGTACTTC. Its protein is CASSLASGGAYEQYF.

V is TRBV5-1 and J is TRBJ2-1; D unresolved. In germline, CDR1 is SGHRS, CDR2 YFSETQ. With 4 bases removed from V and 4 bases from J, the gap between germline ends came to 9 bases. This CDR3 has 13 amino acids. CDR3: CASSPRVYNEQFF. As DNA, the CDR3 is TGCGCCAGCAGCCCGAGAGTGTACAATGAGCAGTTCTTC.

This chain uses TRBV10-1 with TRBJ2-1; D might be TRBD2 (6 bases). Germline V CDR1 and CDR2: WNHNN, SYGVQD (reference sequence). Trimming took 0 bases from V and 4 from J, leaving 13 bases between them. CDR3 length: 16 amino acids. The CDR3, as DNA: TGCGCCAGCAGTGAGTCCCGGGCGGGGATGTACAATGAGCAGTTCTTC. It is translated as CASSESRAGMYNEQFF.

V and J are TRBV7-8 and TRBJ1-6; D might be TRBD1 (5 bases). Germline V CDR1 and CDR2: SGHVS, FQNEAQ. The CDR3 has 12 residues. The V end was cut by 5 bases, the J end by 11 bases, with 10 bases between. DNA for the CDR3: TGTGCCAGCAGCCGAACGGGGGCACCCCTCCACTTT. It translates to CASSRTGAPLHF.

This chain joins TRBV29-1 and TRBJ2-7; 12 nucleotides match TRBD2. Germline loops: CDR1 SQVTM, CDR2 ANQGSEA. J was trimmed by 6 bases and V by 2 bases; bases with no gene match: 2. CDR3 length: 13 residues. The CDR3 DNA reads TGCAGCGTTGAACTAGCGGGAGGGGGCGAGCAGTACTTC. Amino acid sequence: CSVELAGGGEQYF.

The CDR3 DNA follows: TGCGCCAGCACCACCGTTCCGGGAAATCAGCCCCAGCATTTT. Its protein is CASTTVPGNQPQHF. V usage is TRBV5-1 and J usage is TRBJ1-5, with unresolved D. The CDR3 has 14 residues. V lost 6 bases and J lost 4, with 14 bases in between. Germline CDR1 reads SGHRS; CDR2 reads YFSETQ.